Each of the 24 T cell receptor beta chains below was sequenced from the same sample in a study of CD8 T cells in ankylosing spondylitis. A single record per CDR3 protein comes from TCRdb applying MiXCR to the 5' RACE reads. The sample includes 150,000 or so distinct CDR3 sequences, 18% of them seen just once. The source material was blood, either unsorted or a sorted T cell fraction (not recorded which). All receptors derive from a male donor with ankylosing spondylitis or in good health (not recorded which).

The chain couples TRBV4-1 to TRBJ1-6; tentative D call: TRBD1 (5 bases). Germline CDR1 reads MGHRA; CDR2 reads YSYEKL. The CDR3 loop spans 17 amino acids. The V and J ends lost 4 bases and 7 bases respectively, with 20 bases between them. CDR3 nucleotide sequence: TGCGCCAGCAGCCGGGAAAGGCGGGGCAGGTGGAATTCACCCCTCCACTTT. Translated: CASSRERRGRWNSPLHF.

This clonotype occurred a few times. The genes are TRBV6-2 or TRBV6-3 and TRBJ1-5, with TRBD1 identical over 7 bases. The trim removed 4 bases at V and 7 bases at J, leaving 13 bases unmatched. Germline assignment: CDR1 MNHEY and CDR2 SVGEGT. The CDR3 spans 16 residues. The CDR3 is CASSSKMNRGGQPQHF. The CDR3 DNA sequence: TGTGCCAGCAGTTCCAAGATGAACAGGGGCGGCCAGCCCCAGCATTTT.

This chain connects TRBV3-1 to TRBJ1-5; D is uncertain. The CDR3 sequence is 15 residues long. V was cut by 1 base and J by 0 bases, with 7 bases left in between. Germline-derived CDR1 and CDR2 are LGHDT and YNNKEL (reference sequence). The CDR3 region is CASSQGKNSNQPQHF. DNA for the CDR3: TGTGCCAGCAGCCAAGGGAAGAATAGCAATCAGCCCCAGCATTTT. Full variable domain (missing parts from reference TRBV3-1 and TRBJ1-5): DTAVSQTPKYLVTQMGNDKSIKCEQNLGHDTMYWYKQDSKKFLKIMFSYNNKELIINETVPNRFSPKSPDKAHLNLHINSLELGDSAVYFCASSQGKNSNQPQHFGDGTRLSIL.

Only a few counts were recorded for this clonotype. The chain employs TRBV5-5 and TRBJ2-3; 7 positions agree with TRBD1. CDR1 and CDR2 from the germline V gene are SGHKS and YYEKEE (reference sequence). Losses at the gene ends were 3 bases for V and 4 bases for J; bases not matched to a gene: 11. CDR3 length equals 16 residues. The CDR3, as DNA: TGTGCCAGCAGCTCATTGACAGGGCTGGATGCAGATACGCAGTATTTT. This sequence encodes CASSSLTGLDADTQYF.

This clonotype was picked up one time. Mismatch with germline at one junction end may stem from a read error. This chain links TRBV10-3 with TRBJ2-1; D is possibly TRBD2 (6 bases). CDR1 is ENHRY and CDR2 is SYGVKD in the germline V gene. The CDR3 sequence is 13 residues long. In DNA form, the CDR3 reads TGTGCCATCAGTAACCTTGTTGGCGGGATTGAGACCTTC. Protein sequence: CAISNLVGGIETF.

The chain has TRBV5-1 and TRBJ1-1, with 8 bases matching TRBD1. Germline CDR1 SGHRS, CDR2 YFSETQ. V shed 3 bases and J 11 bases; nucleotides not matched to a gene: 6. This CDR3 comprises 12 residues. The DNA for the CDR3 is TGCGCCAGCAGCTGGGGACAGGACCGGGCTTTCTTT. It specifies CASSWGQDRAFF.

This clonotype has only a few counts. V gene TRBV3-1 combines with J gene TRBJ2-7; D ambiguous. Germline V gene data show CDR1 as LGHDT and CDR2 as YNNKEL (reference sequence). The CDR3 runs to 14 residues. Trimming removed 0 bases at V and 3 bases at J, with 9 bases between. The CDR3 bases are TGTGCCAGCAGCCAAGAGAACACCGGCTACGAGCAGTACTTC. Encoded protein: CASSQENTGYEQYF.

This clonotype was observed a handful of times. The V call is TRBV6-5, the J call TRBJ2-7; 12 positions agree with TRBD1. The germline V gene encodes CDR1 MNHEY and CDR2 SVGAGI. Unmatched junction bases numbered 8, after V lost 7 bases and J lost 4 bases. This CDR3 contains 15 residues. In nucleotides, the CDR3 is TGTGCCAGCACCGATCCGGGACAGGGGGCGTACGAGCAGTACTTC. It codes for CASTDPGQGAYEQYF.

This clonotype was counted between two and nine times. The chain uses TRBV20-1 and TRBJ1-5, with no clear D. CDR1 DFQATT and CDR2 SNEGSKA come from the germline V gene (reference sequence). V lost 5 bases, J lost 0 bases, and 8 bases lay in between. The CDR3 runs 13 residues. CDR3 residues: CSAGILSNQPQHF. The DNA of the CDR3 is TGCAGTGCTGGTATTCTTAGCAATCAGCCCCAGCATTTT.

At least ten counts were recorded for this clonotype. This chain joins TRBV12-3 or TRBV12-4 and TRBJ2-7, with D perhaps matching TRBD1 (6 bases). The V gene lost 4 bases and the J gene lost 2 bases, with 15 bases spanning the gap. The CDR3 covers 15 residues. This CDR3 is CASSSAGTNTYEQYF. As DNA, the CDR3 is TGTGCCAGCAGTTCCGCCGGGACAAATACCTACGAGCAGTACTTC.

The CDR3 DNA follows: TGTGCCAGCAGCCCCGTACGAGACAGGGTGTATCCTAATGAAAAACTGTTTTTT. This encodes CASSPVRDRVYPNEKLFF. This rearrangement joins TRBV11-2 to TRBJ1-4; 7 bases are shared with TRBD1. Germline V gene data show CDR1 as SGHAT and CDR2 as FQNNGV. The CDR3 spans 18 residues. Germline trimming cut 5 bases from V and 3 bases from J; bases unmatched to any gene: 15. Variable domain in full (rest from reference TRBV11-2 and TRBJ1-4): EAGVAQSPRYKIIEKRQSVAFWCNPISGHATLYWYQQILGQGPKLLIQFQNNGVVDDSQLPKDRFSAERLKGVDSTLKIQPAKLEDSAVYLCASSPVRDRVYPNEKLFFGSGTQLSVL.

The CDR3 coding sequence is TGTGCCAGCAGCTTATCCTCCATCGGGGAGCTGTTTTTT. The encoded protein is CASSLSSIGELFF. The rearrangement links TRBV7-9 to TRBJ2-2; D gene unclear. The germline V gene has CDR1 SEHNR and CDR2 FQNEAQ (reference sequence). Trimming cost V 2 bases and J 7 bases, with 8 bases left between them. The CDR3 sequence is 13 residues long.

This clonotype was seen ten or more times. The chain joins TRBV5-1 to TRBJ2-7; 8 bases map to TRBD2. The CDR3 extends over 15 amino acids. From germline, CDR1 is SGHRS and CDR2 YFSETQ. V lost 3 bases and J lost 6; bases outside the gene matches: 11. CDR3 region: CASSSSTAGAGEQYF. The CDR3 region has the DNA TGCGCCAGCAGCTCTTCGACAGCGGGGGCTGGCGAGCAGTACTTC. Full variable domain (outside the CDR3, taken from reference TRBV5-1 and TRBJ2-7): KAGVTQTPRYLIKTRGQQVTLSCSPISGHRSVSWYQQTPGQGLQFLFEYFSETQRNKGNFPGRFSGRQFSNSRSEMNVSTLELGDSALYLCASSSSTAGAGEQYFGPGTRLTVT.

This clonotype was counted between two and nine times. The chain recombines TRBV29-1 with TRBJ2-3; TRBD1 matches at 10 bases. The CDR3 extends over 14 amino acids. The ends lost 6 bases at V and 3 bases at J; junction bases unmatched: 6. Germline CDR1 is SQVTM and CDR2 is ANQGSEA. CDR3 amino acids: CSVRGTGDTDTQYF. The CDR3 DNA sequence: TGCAGCGTCCGGGGGACAGGGGATACAGATACGCAGTATTTT.

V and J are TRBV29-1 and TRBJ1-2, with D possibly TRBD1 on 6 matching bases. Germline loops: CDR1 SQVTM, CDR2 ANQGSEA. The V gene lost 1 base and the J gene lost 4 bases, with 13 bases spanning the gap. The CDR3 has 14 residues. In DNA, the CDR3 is TGCAGCGTTGAAGGCGGGGGCCAGACCTATGGCTACACCTTC. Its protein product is CSVEGGGQTYGYTF.

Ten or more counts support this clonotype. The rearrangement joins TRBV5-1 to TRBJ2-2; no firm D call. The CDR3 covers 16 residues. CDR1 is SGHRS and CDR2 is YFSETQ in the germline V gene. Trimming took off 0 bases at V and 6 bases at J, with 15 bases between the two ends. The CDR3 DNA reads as TGCGCCAGCAGCTTGGGTGTCGGGTCGTTCGCCGGGGAGCTGTTTTTT. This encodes CASSLGVGSFAGELFF. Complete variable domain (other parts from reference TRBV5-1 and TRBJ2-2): KAGVTQTPRYLIKTRGQQVTLSCSPISGHRSVSWYQQTPGQGLQFLFEYFSETQRNKGNFPGRFSGRQFSNSRSEMNVSTLELGDSALYLCASSLGVGSFAGELFFGEGSRLTVL.

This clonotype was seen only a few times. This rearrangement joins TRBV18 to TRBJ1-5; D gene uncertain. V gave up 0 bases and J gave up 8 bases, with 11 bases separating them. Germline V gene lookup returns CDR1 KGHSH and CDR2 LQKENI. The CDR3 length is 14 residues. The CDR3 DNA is TGTGCCAGCTCACCACCGGAGAGCATAGAGCCCCAGCATTTT. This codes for CASSPPESIEPQHF.

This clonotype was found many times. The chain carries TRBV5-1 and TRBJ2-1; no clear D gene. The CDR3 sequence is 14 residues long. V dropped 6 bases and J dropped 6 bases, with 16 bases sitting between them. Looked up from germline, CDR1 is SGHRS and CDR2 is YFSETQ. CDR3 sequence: CASMGSTALNEQFF. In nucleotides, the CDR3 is TGCGCCAGCATGGGTAGTACGGCCCTCAATGAGCAGTTCTTC.

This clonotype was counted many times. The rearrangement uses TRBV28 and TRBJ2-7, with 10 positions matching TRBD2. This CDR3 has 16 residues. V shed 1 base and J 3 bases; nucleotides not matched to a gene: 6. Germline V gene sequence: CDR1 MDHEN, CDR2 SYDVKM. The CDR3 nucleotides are TGTGCCAGCAGTTTATTCTTCGGGACTAGCGTCTACGAGCAGTACTTC. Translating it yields CASSLFFGTSVYEQYF.

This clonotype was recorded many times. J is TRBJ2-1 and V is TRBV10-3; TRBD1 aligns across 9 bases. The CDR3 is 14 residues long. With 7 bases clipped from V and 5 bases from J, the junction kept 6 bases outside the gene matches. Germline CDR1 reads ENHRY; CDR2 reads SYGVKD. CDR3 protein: CAITLGQGNNEQFF. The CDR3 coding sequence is TGTGCCATCACCCTGGGACAGGGAAACAATGAGCAGTTCTTC.

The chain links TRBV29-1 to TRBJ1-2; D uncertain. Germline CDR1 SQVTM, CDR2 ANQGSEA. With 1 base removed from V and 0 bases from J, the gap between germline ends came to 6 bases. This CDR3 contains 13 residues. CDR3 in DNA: TGCAGCGTTGAAGTTCAGGCTAACTATGGCTACACCTTC. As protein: CSVEVQANYGYTF.

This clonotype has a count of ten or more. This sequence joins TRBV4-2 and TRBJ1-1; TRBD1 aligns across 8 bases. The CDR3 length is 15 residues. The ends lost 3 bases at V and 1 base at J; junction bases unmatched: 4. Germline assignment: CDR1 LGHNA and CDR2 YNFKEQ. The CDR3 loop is CASSHGQGSNTEAFF. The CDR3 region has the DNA TGTGCCAGCAGCCACGGACAGGGTTCGAACACTGAAGCTTTCTTT.

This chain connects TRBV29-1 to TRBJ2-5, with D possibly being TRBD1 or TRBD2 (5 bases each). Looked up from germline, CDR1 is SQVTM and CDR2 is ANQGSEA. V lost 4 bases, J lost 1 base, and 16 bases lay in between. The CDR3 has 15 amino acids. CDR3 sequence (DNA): TGCAGCGTTGGGGTGGAGAGGGGAATCCAAGAGACCCAGTACTTC. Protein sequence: CSVGVERGIQETQYF.

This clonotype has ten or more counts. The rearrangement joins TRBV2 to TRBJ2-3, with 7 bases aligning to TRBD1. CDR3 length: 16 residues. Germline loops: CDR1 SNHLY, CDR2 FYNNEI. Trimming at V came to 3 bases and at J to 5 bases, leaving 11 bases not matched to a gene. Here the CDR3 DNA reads TGTGCCAGCAGTGAGCGCACAGGGGTTGGTCGAGATACGCAGTATTTT. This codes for CASSERTGVGRDTQYF.